A single sample is the source of the 28 T cell receptor beta chains below, sequenced in a study of Ad26.COV2.S vaccination and SARS-CoV-2 variants. As for treatment: some 20 received Ad26.COV2.S at low or high dose, single or two shots; about 5 received placebo; per-sample allocation not given. Samples were taken on day 63 after the first vaccine or placebo injection. Sequencing was performed with immunoSEQ multiplex PCR; in TCRdb, only in-frame clones are kept and a portion is missing. The sample lists some 520,000 clones, 87% seen once, with around 13% in the top ten. The sample consisted of peripheral blood, taken in a trial of Ad26.COV2.S vaccine versus placebo. The receptors shown here come from a person aged 18-65 years who received the Ad26.COV2.S COVID-19 vaccine or a placebo.

This clone showed up just once. V gene TRBV19 combines with J gene TRBJ1-5; TRBD1 matches 8 bases. Per germline, CDR1 LNHDA and CDR2 SQIVND (reference sequence). V gave up 4 bases and J gave up 0 bases; unmatched junction bases: 8. The CDR3 runs to 17 residues. The CDR3: CASSTRQGRYSNQPQHF. Here the CDR3 DNA reads TGTGCCAGTAGTACCCGACAGGGGCGGTATAGCAATCAGCCCCAGCATTTT.

The chain uses TRBV3-1 (or the pseudogene TRBV3-2) and TRBJ2-5; D possibly corresponds to TRBD2 (6 bases). Trimming removed 2 bases from V and 7 bases from J, with 14 bases in between. The V gene's germline CDR1 is LGHDT and CDR2 YNNKEL (reference sequence). This CDR3 comprises 14 residues. The CDR3 nucleotides are TGTGCCAGCAGCCAAAACAGCGTGGGGGGGACCCAGTACTTC. It codes for CASSQNSVGGTQYF.

The chain combines TRBV28 with TRBJ1-1; no clear D gene. V was cut by 1 base and J by 9 bases, with 21 bases left in between. The CDR3 is made up of 16 amino acids. Germline V gene lookup returns CDR1 MDHEN and CDR2 SYDVKM. CDR3 nucleotide sequence: TGTGCCAGCAGTTTATATACCCCGGGAGAACATGGAAAAGCTTTCTTT. Translation gives CASSLYTPGEHGKAFF.

CDR3 in amino acids: CASSNSWAHEQYF. For the CDR3, the DNA is TGTGCCAGCAGTAATTCTTGGGCCCACGAGCAGTACTTC. The chain joins TRBV12-3 or TRBV12-4 to TRBJ2-7; D is unresolved. The CDR3 contains 13 residues. V lost 5 bases to trimming and J lost 5 bases, with 13 bases between them.

The genes are TRBV4-3 and TRBJ2-1, with 8 nucleotides matching TRBD1. Unmatched junction bases numbered 8, after V lost 4 bases and J lost 6 bases. CDR3 length equals 15 residues. Germline V CDR1 and CDR2: LGHNA, YSLEER. DNA for the CDR3: TGCGCCAGCAGCCCCTCGACAGGGGTGGTCAATGAGCAGTTCTTC. Its translation: CASSPSTGVVNEQFF.

The chain couples TRBV24-1 to TRBJ2-1; D remains ambiguous. With 5 bases removed from V and 0 bases from J, the gap between germline ends came to 10 bases. Per germline, CDR1 KGHDR and CDR2 SFDVKD. The CDR3 totals 15 residues. The CDR3: CATSGVASSYNEQFF. The DNA for the CDR3 is TGTGCCACCAGTGGGGTCGCTAGCTCCTACAATGAGCAGTTCTTC.

The count of this clone is one. The genes are TRBV5-4 and TRBJ1-3; 8 bases are a match to TRBD1. The CDR3 spans 14 residues. Germline V gives CDR1 SGHNT, CDR2 YYREEE (reference sequence). J was trimmed by 3 bases and V by 6 bases; bases with no gene match: 5. In nucleotides, the CDR3 is TGTGCCAGCACCTCACAGGGGGGTGGAAACACCATATATTTT. This gives the protein CASTSQGGGNTIYF.

This CDR3 is CASSQVGGERGNTIYF. The CDR3 DNA sequence: TGTGCCAGCAGCCAAGTTGGGGGAGAACGTGGAAACACCATATATTTT. The chain is built from TRBV4-2 and TRBJ1-3, with a tentative D call TRBD1 (5 bases). Looked up from germline, CDR1 is LGHNA and CDR2 is YNFKEQ. CDR3 length: 16 residues. With 1 base removed from V and 3 bases from J, the gap between germline ends came to 13 bases.

V is TRBV19 and J is TRBJ1-1; TRBD1 might be the D (5 bases). Germline CDR1 is LNHDA and CDR2 is SQIVND (reference sequence). This CDR3 comprises 14 residues. V was clipped by 3 bases and J by 2 bases, with 10 bases between them. CDR3 amino acids: CASSIGQGNTEAFF. The DNA of the CDR3 is TGTGCCAGTAGTATCGGTCAGGGAAACACTGAAGCTTTCTTT.

The chain couples TRBV12-3 or TRBV12-4 to TRBJ2-2, with TRBD2 as a possible D gene (6 bases). Trimming cost V 5 bases and J 7 bases, with 8 bases left between them. The CDR3 contains 12 residues. The CDR3 region has the DNA TGTGCCAGCAGTGGGACTCGCGGGGAGCTGTTTTTT. Protein: CASSGTRGELFF.

As to this clone: A read error may account for a junction end that differs from germline. V usage is TRBV4-3 and J usage is TRBJ1-4; D remains unclear. The V gene's germline CDR1 is LGHNA and CDR2 YSLEER. The CDR3 sequence is 16 residues long. The CDR3 spells CASSQEVARSSAQHYF. The CDR3 nucleotides are TGCGCCAGCAGCCAAGAAGTCGCCAGATCCAGTGCCCAGCATTATTTT.

In its sample, this clone was seen once. This chain joins TRBV3-1 (or the pseudogene TRBV3-2) and TRBJ1-1; D not certain. V lost 1 base and J 7 bases, leaving 7 bases between the germline ends. CDR3 length: 12 amino acids. CDR1 is LGHDT, CDR2 YNNKEL, per germline (reference sequence). DNA for the CDR3: TGTGCCAGCAGCCAAGTGGGGTTTGAAGCTTTCTTT. This translates into CASSQVGFEAFF.

The chain employs TRBV10-3 and TRBJ1-1; D is possibly TRBD1 (6 bases). The V end lost 5 bases, the J end lost 6 bases, and 13 bases lay between the germline ends. Germline CDR1 and CDR2: ENHRY and SYGVKD. The CDR3 loop spans 13 amino acids. The CDR3 DNA reads TGTGCCATCAGTAACAGGGTTCGATCTGAAGCTTTCTTT. It encodes CAISNRVRSEAFF.

The chain joins TRBV28 to TRBJ2-2; 7 bases are a match to TRBD1. J lost 0 bases, V lost 6 bases, and 10 bases had no gene match. The CDR3 runs 17 residues. Germline V CDR1 and CDR2: MDHEN, SYDVKM. The DNA for the CDR3 is TGTGCCAGCAGCCCTTTTTGGGGGACAGCGAACACCGGGGAGCTGTTTTTT. Residues: CASSPFWGTANTGELFF.

This clone was counted once. The chain combines TRBV28 with TRBJ1-2; D is ambiguous. The CDR3 totals 12 residues. Deletions cut 6 bases from V and 2 bases from J, with 7 bases between. Germline loops: CDR1 MDHEN, CDR2 SYDVKM. CDR3 nucleotides: TGTGCCAGCAGACCGGACAACTATGGCTACACCTTC. Its translation: CASRPDNYGYTF.

This chain links TRBV28 with TRBJ1-2, with TRBD1 as a possible D gene (5 bases). The V gene lost 11 bases and the J gene lost 8 bases, with 15 bases spanning the gap. The CDR3 is 11 amino acids. Germline lookup yields CDR1 MDHEN and CDR2 SYDVKM. The CDR3 loop reads CASGSSSGYTF. The CDR3 coding sequence is TGTGCCTCAGGGTCGTCAAGCGGCTACACCTTC.

J is TRBJ1-4 and V is TRBV28, with D maybe TRBD1 (6 bases). Trimming left V 5 bases short and J 0 bases short, with 13 bases between. Germline assignment: CDR1 MDHEN and CDR2 SYDVKM. CDR3 length: 16 amino acids. The chain's CDR3 is CASSPRWTATNEKLFF. DNA for the CDR3: TGTGCCAGCAGTCCACGATGGACAGCAACTAATGAAAAACTGTTTTTT.

The rearrangement uses TRBV30 and TRBJ2-2; tentative D call: TRBD1 (5 bases). Trimming shortened V by 5 bases and J by 7 bases, and 14 bases separated the two germline ends. Germline V lookup: CDR1 GTSNPN, CDR2 SVGIG (reference sequence). The CDR3 extends over 13 amino acids. In DNA form, the CDR3 reads TGTGCCTGGGCCTCCAGGGTTAACGGGGAGCTGTTTTTT. As protein: CAWASRVNGELFF.

The chain is built from TRBV20-1 and TRBJ2-1; no firm D call. The germline gives CDR1 DFQATT, CDR2 SNEGSKA (reference sequence). The CDR3 loop spans 11 amino acids. V gave up 6 bases and J gave up 8 bases, with 11 bases separating them. In DNA form, the CDR3 reads TGCAGTGCAGAATACCGGGATGAGCAGTTCTTC. Translating gives CSAEYRDEQFF.

V usage is TRBV4-1 and J usage is TRBJ1-3; 7 bases are shared with TRBD1. Germline loops: CDR1 MGHRA, CDR2 YSYEKL. The CDR3 runs 15 residues. The V segment lost 2 bases and the J segment 2 bases; nucleotides outside the gene matches: 3. CDR3 bases: TGCGCCAGCAGCCAAAAGACAGGGCCTGGAAACACCATATATTTT. It translates to CASSQKTGPGNTIYF.

The CDR3: CASSSAREPTYEQYF. Written as DNA, the CDR3 is TGTGCCAGCAGCTCGGCCCGGGAGCCGACCTACGAGCAGTACTTC. This chain uses TRBV5-5 with TRBJ2-7; tentatively, D is TRBD2 (6 bases). The CDR3 contains 15 residues. Germline V CDR1 and CDR2: SGHKS, YYEKEE (reference sequence). Trimming shortened V by 3 bases and J by 2 bases, and 15 bases separated the two germline ends.

This clone was detected a few times. The chain couples TRBV28 to TRBJ1-5, with a weak D call TRBD1 (5 bases). CDR1 is MDHEN and CDR2 is SYDVKM in the germline V gene. Trimming shortened V by 8 bases and J by 1 base, and 15 bases separated the two germline ends. The CDR3 runs to 15 residues. CDR3 nucleotides: TGTGCCAGCTCCAGGGTCCGGCCGAGCAATCAGCCCCAGCATTTT. This translates into CASSRVRPSNQPQHF.

At least ten counts were recorded for this clone. This chain links TRBV9 with TRBJ1-1; D is possibly TRBD1 (6 bases). Germline loops: CDR1 SGDLS, CDR2 YYNGEE. Trimming pared 6 bases from V and 1 base from J, leaving 22 bases between. The CDR3 is 17 amino acids. CDR3 bases: TGTGCCAGCACCATACATCCCGGGAGGGGGAAGAACACTGAAGCTTTCTTT. It is translated as CASTIHPGRGKNTEAFF. The complete variable domain, with remaining parts taken from reference TRBV9 and TRBJ1-1, reads DSGVTQTPKHLITATGQRVTLRCSPRSGDLSVYWYQQSLDQGLQFLIQYYNGEERAKGNILERFSAQQFPDLHSELNLSSLELGDSALYFCASTIHPGRGKNTEAFFGQGTRLTVV.

V gene TRBV19 combines with J gene TRBJ2-1, with TRBD2 matching over 10 bases. V was clipped by 6 bases and J by 7 bases; unmatched bases: 3. The CDR3 sequence is 13 residues long. CDR1 is LNHDA and CDR2 is SQIVND in the germline V gene (reference sequence). The CDR3, as DNA: TGTGCCAGTAGCGGACTAGCGGTTAATGAGCAGTTCTTC. Its translation is CASSGLAVNEQFF.

V usage is TRBV13 and J usage is TRBJ2-3, with 7 bases aligning to TRBD2. Germline-derived CDR1 and CDR2 are PRHDT and FYEKMQ (reference sequence). V shed 8 bases, J shed 1 base, and the junction held 15 bases outside the gene matches. This CDR3 spans 17 amino acids. The CDR3 sequence: CASRIAGVNWGTDTQYF. CDR3 sequence (DNA): TGTGCCAGCCGGATCGCGGGAGTTAATTGGGGCACAGATACGCAGTATTTT.

The chain has TRBV7-9 and TRBJ1-2; unclear D gene. Germline assignment: CDR1 SEHNR and CDR2 FQNEAQ (reference sequence). The V and J ends lost 0 bases and 8 bases respectively, with 10 bases between them. The CDR3 is made up of 13 amino acids. The CDR3 loop is CASSLAAPRGYTF. The CDR3 DNA reads TGTGCCAGCAGCTTAGCCGCCCCTAGGGGCTACACCTTC.

The sample holds one count of this clone. J is TRBJ1-5 and V is TRBV28; D gene ambiguous. CDR3 length equals 11 residues. V was clipped by 4 bases and J by 5 bases, with 3 bases between them. CDR1 is MDHEN, CDR2 SYDVKM, per germline. This chain's CDR3 is CASSSHQPQHF. The CDR3 DNA sequence: TGTGCCAGCAGTTCACATCAGCCCCAGCATTTT. Full variable domain (rest looked up from reference TRBV28 and TRBJ1-5): DVKVTQSSRYLVKRTGEKVFLECVQDMDHENMFWYRQDPGLGLRLIYFSYDVKMKEKGDIPEGYSVSREKKERFSLILESASTNQTSMYLCASSSHQPQHFGDGTRLSIL.

The rearrangement links TRBV9 to TRBJ1-4; unclear D gene. Germline V gene lookup returns CDR1 SGDLS and CDR2 YYNGEE. V shed 4 bases and J shed 5 bases, with 18 bases lying between them. There are 16 residues in the CDR3. CDR3 bases: TGTGCCAGCAGCCCCATGGTCGGTTGGGAAAATGAAAAACTGTTTTTT. Its translation is CASSPMVGWENEKLFF.